This is a list of T cell receptor beta chains from one sample in a study of blood T cell repertoires in COVID-19. Only in-frame clones appear in the TCRdb table, and some are missing; sequencing was by immunoSEQ multiplex PCR. The sample yields 300,000 to 450,000 clones, around 87% seen once. Material for sequencing was PBMCs or T cells enriched from blood (not recorded which). These receptors were taken from a man aged 40-50 years in a cohort exposed to, infected with or recovered from COVID-19 (not recorded which). Both conserved end residues are part of each CDR3. Each record gives: J gene, V gene, D gene, clone size, CDR3 DNA, CDR3 protein. The D gene is left open where the match is weak. The size field is filled for only some rows; it gives once, few, many or a size class.

TRBJ2-1,TRBV5-1,-,-,TGCGCCAGCAGCCTACTCAGGGAGCAGTTCTTC,CASSLLREQFF
TRBJ2-7,TRBV7-8,-,-,TGTGCCAGCAGCTTAGGGTCTTCGCCGGGGTACGAGCAGTACTTC,CASSLGSSPGYEQYF
TRBJ1-4,TRBV2,-,few,TGTGCCAGCAGTGAAAGGGGAGGGAGAGGGGAAAAACTGTTTTTT,CASSERGGRGEKLFF
TRBJ1-6,TRBV18,-,-,TGTGCCAGCTCACCGGGGTTTGGCAGAGGAGGGATGCATTCACCCCTCCACTTT,CASSPGFGRGGMHSPLHF
TRBJ1-5,TRBV25-1,-,-,TGTGCCAGCAGTGACCCTGGGACGGGGGAGAGTCAGCCCCAGCATTTT,CASSDPGTGESQPQHF
TRBJ1-3,TRBV5-5,-,many,TGTGCCAGCAGCTTGATGGGGCCGGGAAACACCATATATTTT,CASSLMGPGNTIYF
TRBJ1-1,TRBV27,-,-,TGTGCCAGCAGCTCAGGTCTGGTGAACACTGAAGCTTTCTTT,CASSSGLVNTEAFF
TRBJ2-1,TRBV1,-,few,TGCACCAGCAGCCAAGAACGTAGCGGGAGGGCCCCCTACAATGAGCAGTTCTTC,CTSSQERSGRAPYNEQFF
TRBJ1-1,TRBV27,-,-,TGTGCCAGCAGTTTTACGCGGGGCACTGAAGCTTTCTTT,CASSFTRGTEAFF
TRBJ2-6,TRBV7-8,-,-,TGTGCCAGCAGCCGACAGTTTGGGGCCAACGTCCTGACTTTC,CASSRQFGANVLTF
TRBJ2-3,TRBV2,TRBD1,-,TGTGCCAGCAGGGAGGGACAGGGCGGCACAGATACGCAGTATTTT,CASREGQGGTDTQYF
TRBJ2-7,TRBV25-1,-,once,TGTGCCAGTTCCGGACTCTCCTACGAGCAGTACTTC,CASSGLSYEQYF
TRBJ2-7,TRBV5-1,-,-,TGCGCCAGCAGCTTGGGCGGGACCGTCTCCTACGAGCAGTACTTC,CASSLGGTVSYEQYF